This TCR beta chain was sequenced during a study of blood T cell repertoires in COVID-19. The CDR3 is made up of 12 amino acids. Germline-derived CDR1 and CDR2 are SGHTS and YDEGEE. The V end was cut by 1 base, the J end by 2 bases, with 3 bases between. The study drew participants aged about 18 to 89 years from 20 to 30 US areas. What the recovered Cohort 3 donors had was two negative PCRs, clearance, or symptom resolution. In its sample, this clone was seen a few times. TCRdb's table, derived via immunoSEQ multiplex PCR, lists solely in-frame clones and lacks some. Of just over 350,000 clones in the sample, approximately 84% were seen once.

The chain links TRBV5-8 to TRBJ1-2; D not certain. The sequence was collected from a young woman who had recovered from COVID-19. Material: PBMCs or T cells enriched from blood (not recorded which). CDR3 in amino acids: CASSLINYGYTF. The CDR3 DNA reads TGTGCCAGCAGCTTGATAAACTATGGCTACACCTTC.